Each of the 6 T cell receptor beta chains below was sequenced from the same sample in a study of molecular identifiers for immune sequencing clone quantification. TCRdb analysed the PCR reads with MiXCR anew, one entry per CDR3 protein. The repertoire consists of over 600,000 distinct CDR3 sequences, with nearly 20% occurring once and the leading ten covering approximately 0.9%. The sequencing sample was made of naive CD8+ T cells from blood, with Jurkat cell RNA spiked in. Subset of the sample: FACS-sorted CD8+CD4-CCR7+CD45RA+ naive T cells. All receptors come from a human donor in good health. Some libraries in this study had Jurkat cell RNA spiked in.

Concerning this clonotype: With a much larger clone just one base away, this may be a read error. This chain connects TRBV4-3 to TRBJ1-1; 7 bases align to TRBD1. The V gene end was trimmed by 0 bases and the J gene end by 2 bases; junction bases not matched to a gene: 12. The CDR3 runs 18 residues. CDR1 is LGHNA and CDR2 is YSLEER in the germline V gene. DNA of the CDR3: TGCGCCAGCAGCCAAGAGGTGTCCGTGACAGGGACAAACACTGAAGCTTTCTTT. Amino acid sequence: CASSQEVSVTGTNTEAFF.

This clonotype was recorded at least ten times. The chain combines TRBV23-1 with TRBJ2-7; 10 nucleotides align to TRBD2. TRBV23-1 is known as an ORF, though its function is uncertain. With V trimmed by 0 bases and J by 7 bases, 15 bases remained unmatched. This CDR3 is 18 amino acids long. The CDR3: CASSQSSSGGVAGREQYF. The CDR3 region has the DNA TGCGCCAGCAGTCAATCTTCTAGCGGGGGTGTAGCTGGGAGGGAGCAGTACTTC.

At least ten counts were recorded for this clonotype. The chain links TRBV6-2 or TRBV6-3 to TRBJ2-3; D call uncertain. The ends were cut back, 1 base at V and 4 bases at J, with 3 bases in the middle. The CDR3 loop spans 12 amino acids. Germline values: CDR1 MNHEY, CDR2 SVGEGT. CDR3 sequence (DNA): TGTGCCAGCAGTTACTTCGCAGATACGCAGTATTTT. Its translation: CASSYFADTQYF.

Details on this clonotype: Given a much more abundant clone one base away, this may be a read error. The V and J genes are TRBV7-6 and TRBJ2-5; D is unclear. Germline CDR1 is SGHVS and CDR2 is FNYEAQ. CDR3 length: 14 residues. The CDR3 spells CASSLGGAQEAQYF. The CDR3 DNA follows: TGTGCCAGCAGCTTAGGAGGTGCCCAAGAGGCCCAGTACTTC.

The chain employs TRBV12-3 or TRBV12-4 and TRBJ2-5; 7 bases are shared with TRBD1. With V trimmed by 2 bases and J by 0 bases, 9 bases remained unmatched. The CDR3 is 17 residues long. The CDR3 loop reads CASSLSGTDFYQETQYF. The CDR3, as DNA: TGTGCCAGCAGTTTATCAGGGACAGACTTCTACCAAGAGACCCAGTACTTC.

For this clonotype: One base away lies a much larger clone, so this may be a sequencing read error. This chain uses TRBV6-5 with TRBJ1-4; weak D call: TRBD1 (6 bases). The CDR3 has 16 amino acids. CDR1 is MNHEY and CDR2 is SVGAGI in the germline V gene. Trimming removed 2 bases at V and 3 bases at J, with 13 bases between. The chain's CDR3 is CASSYAPGTSNEKLFF. DNA for the CDR3: TGTGCCAGCAGTTACGCCCCAGGGACATCTAATGAAAAACTGTTTTTT.